Here is one T cell receptor beta chain with its context. It lacks a known antigen. The data belong to a study of cytomegalovirus exposure and HLA in healthy donors (TCRdb year 2017). Context from the whole study: In an earlier analysis of 587 of the donors, 276 Gb of sequence data and some 100 million unique TCR beta sequences from approximately 180 million T cells were reported. An early release that covered about 600 HLA-typed donors contained approximately 300 gigabases of sequencing data and approximately 85 million unique TCR sequences. Among the approximately 430 genotyped donors, around 81% belonged to the genetic ancestry cluster associated with self-reported Caucasian donors. The aim of the study was to test whether cataloging public T cell receptors could identify signatures of past pathogen exposure. The study profiled the T cell repertoires of hundreds of subjects by immunosequencing and related them to cytomegalovirus serostatus. Along with the roughly 700-subject first cohort, a separate validation cohort of over 90 different subjects was used. To predict cytomegalovirus infection status, the study brought together high-throughput TCR immunosequencing, statistical association of individual TCRs with disease status, and machine learning. A later analysis re-analyzed previously published TCR beta repertoires from about 730 donors and added high-resolution HLA genotyping to study TCR occurrence patterns. The later analysis used no new phenotypic data to find candidate immune exposures, relying instead on TCR beta sequences and their occurrence across donors. To decide whether each TCR beta V gene segment behaved as functional or pseudogenic, an earlier analysis of 587 of the donors relied on high-throughput TCR beta sequencing. Donor age, sex, ethnicity and CMV serostatus were compiled together with the repertoire data. In a later genetic analysis, genome-wide SNP genotypes for 398 of the 666 donors were used, and that subset was treated as a discovery cohort. Every repertoire in the discovery cohort had been generated on one and the same sequencing platform. HLA typing covered class I and class II loci at four-digit resolution. The number of donors typed differed by locus, with about 629-630 for A, B, C, DRB1 and DQB1, 522 for DQA1, 606 for DPA1, and roughly 450 for DPB1. Four to six DR-DQ haplotypes were handled as single units for association and clustering, since linkage in the cohort was strong. Among a few hundred genotyped donors of the cohort, an average of approximately 250,000 unique TCR beta nucleotide sequences were sequenced per donor, roughly 18% of them non-productive.

The cohort comprised some 730 healthy bone marrow donors. At the time of sampling, all cohort members were nominally healthy, though unrecorded immune exposures were likely present. The donor was CMV seronegative and belonged to the group of under 400 seronegative cohort members. A peripheral blood sample was collected from each donor, and TCR beta sequencing was performed on peripheral blood mononuclear cells. Genomic DNA was extracted from the blood cell samples with the Qiagen DNeasy Blood Extraction Kit. Library construction relied on the immunoSEQ multiplex PCR assay. A mixture of 60 forward primers for TCR Vbeta segments and 13 reverse primers for TCR Jbeta segments was used in the multiplex PCR. Amplification of the CDR3 region of rearranged TCR beta genes was performed with a multiplex PCR assay on genomic DNA. The amplified TCR beta libraries were sequenced on the Illumina HiSeq System as 87-base-pair reads. The study's processing was this. In a later analysis, 80 million or so unique TCR beta chains were counted across the 650 to 700 repertoires, and roughly 11 million of these chains were shared by at least two donors. Raw reads were error-corrected and collapsed into unique sequences with a nearest-neighbor algorithm that merged closely related sequences to remove PCR and sequencing errors. V, D and J gene segments were assigned by aligning CDR3 sequences to IMGT reference sequences. For a sequence to be retained, a match of at least six nucleotides to both a V gene segment and a J gene segment was required. A rearrangement counted as productive if the CDR3 had no stop codons and remained in frame with V and J, and every other rearrangement counted as non-productive. CDR3 was defined by IMGT convention, running from the second conserved V-encoded cysteine to the conserved J-encoded phenylalanine. The earlier analysis of more than 450 of the donors excluded sequences that lacked an unambiguous match to a single V gene segment. An earlier analysis of a few hundred of the donors called V segments functional above 56.7% productive rearrangements and segregating when the between-donor standard deviation exceeded 5%. A statistical classification framework was developed to diagnose cytomegalovirus status using the catalog of TCR beta chain sequences. In a later analysis, TCR nucleotide sequences were compared against IMGT/GENE-DB human TR gene sequences so that V and J genes could be assigned. In a later analysis, CDR3 sequences and most-parsimonious VDJ recombination scenarios were assigned using the TCRdist pipeline. In a later analysis, each TCR beta chain was defined by its CDR3 amino acid sequence together with its V-gene family, and reads without a unique V-gene family were excluded. In a later analysis, some 600 highly shared, low-generation-probability nucleotide sequences were removed to address suspected cross-contamination and a sequencing artifact. In a later analysis, a clonal expansion index was calculated for each public chain from normalized within-repertoire ranks of inferred template counts. In a later analysis, generation probabilities were computed using a VDJ recombination model fitted to out-of-frame rearrangements, and the results were checked against IGoR. Hypergeometric tests were used in a later analysis to score TCR-TCR, TCR-HLA and TCR-CMV co-occurrence, with a repertoire-size bias correction applied to the TCR pairs. To estimate false discovery rates, a later analysis permuted the HLA or CMV assignments 20 times. In a later analysis, co-occurring TCRs were grouped using DBSCAN, and TCRdist sequence similarity was added for clustering within HLA-allele-positive subsets. Repertoires with fewer than 30,000 or more than 120,000 public chains, plus five repertoires with anomalous nucleotide sharing, were excluded from co-occurrence clustering. In TCRdb, the immuneACCESS table is reduced to in-frame sequences with V and J assigned. These tables do not hold every clone; where another copy was compared, an unresolved V gene accounts for under half, and the others remain unexplained. That table is the source of V, J and clone size, and D and trimming were worked out from the DNA. The table for this sample records 100,000 to 150,000 clones. Of the sample, around 2.9% falls within the top ten clones.

The research as a whole found: The study listed 150 to 200 TCR beta chains as associated with cytomegalovirus. Presence/absence analyses assumed roughly uniform sequencing depth across donors, an assumption that may not hold. The authors suggested that the approach could potentially be generalized to other disease states and immunological phenotypes. Three of the identified cytomegalovirus-associated TCR beta chains were confirmed in vitro to be specific for cytomegalovirus antigens. The classifier was reported to diagnose cytomegalovirus status with high specificity and sensitivity in both the original and validation cohorts. A later analysis associated about 16,000 TCR beta sequences with specific HLA alleles at a false discovery rate of 0.05. An earlier analysis of approximately 570 of the donors showed that most TCR beta V segments appeared in productive rearrangements either about 87% or about 30% of the time, which broadly matched IMGT annotations. While some public TCRs were present in many individuals, most TCR sequences turned up only very rarely across donors. A further reported finding was that TCR beta sequences accurately predicted the HLA-A and HLA-B alleles for most subjects in the first cohort. According to a later analysis, TCR association rates differed among HLA loci, with DRB1 alleles showing the most associated TCRs and HLA-C alleles showing the fewest. HLA typing was unavailable for some donors at each locus, so association tests used only the typed subset. CMV serostatus was the only immune exposure information available for the cohort. Correlated functional status among segregating V segments might reflect linkage disequilibrium, but an unknown experimental factor could not be ruled out. Compared with the 666-donor mean, donors in an Asian-associated ancestry cluster had fewer N-insertions in productive TCRs, according to a later genetic analysis. When HLA alleles, especially DR and DQ, strongly co-occurred, TCR associations were difficult to assign to individual alleles. In a later analysis, most CMV-associated TCR beta chains were found to appear HLA-restricted, with HLA associations seemingly driven largely by CMV exposure. This cohort had only TCR beta chains sequenced, and the lack of alpha or paired-chain data limited which features could be detected. A later genetic analysis associated a missense DCLRE1C variant with V-gene and J-gene trimming of TCR beta chains, and an independent cohort replicated the association. The earlier analysis of almost 600 of the donors excluded approximately 15 rarely observed V segments, including chromosome 9 orphons, because counts were too low. A group of highly shared sequence variants was considered likely to be a technical artifact of the sequencing pipeline. A later analysis reported that several top co-occurrence clusters appeared linked to parvovirus B19, influenza, CMV and Epstein-Barr virus. In a later analysis, HLA-associated TCR beta chains showed more clonal expansion and lower generation probabilities than non-associated chains that were equally common.

The clonotype originates from a man younger than 45 in good health and CMV-seronegative. Source material: PBMCs.

The CDR3 sequence is CASSFRASGSAGELFF. The sequence in DNA is TGTGCCAGCAGCTTTAGGGCTAGCGGGAGTGCCGGGGAGCTGTTTTTT. The rearranged segments are TRBV7-8 and TRBJ2-2, with 10 bases in between that match TRBD2. Germline trimming: 3 bases from V, 6 bases from J; junction bases outside gene matches: 7. The CDR3, from cysteine to phenylalanine, totals 16 residues. The kept DNA is CDR3 alone, 48 bases in frame from the first base. Per the germline V gene, SGHVS is the CDR1 and FQNEAQ is the CDR2.